The 16 T cell receptor beta chains in this list originate from one sample, sequenced in a study of blood T cell repertoires in COVID-19. Measured with immunoSEQ multiplex PCR; TCRdb has only the in-frame clones, and not every one. The sample holds 70,000 to 85,000 clones, approximately 80% seen once. Source material: peripheral blood. The receptors here all came from a woman over 75 with acute or convalescent COVID-19.

The chain combines TRBV29-1 with TRBJ2-7; weak D call: TRBD1 (5 bases). Per the germline V gene, CDR1 is SQVTM and CDR2 is ANQGSEA. Between the trimmed V and J ends, which lost 1 base and 3 bases, there was a span of 13 bases. The CDR3 consists of 14 residues. Here the CDR3 reads CSVEVSGIRYEQYF. The CDR3 bases are TGCAGCGTTGAAGTATCAGGGATCCGCTACGAGCAGTACTTC.

The rearrangement links TRBV7-2 to TRBJ2-5; 9 bases line up with TRBD1. CDR3 length equals 14 residues. Germline V lookup: CDR1 SGHTA, CDR2 FQGNSA. The V segment lost 5 bases and the J segment 5 bases; nucleotides outside the gene matches: 6. CDR3 nucleotide sequence: TGTGCCAGCAGCCTGGGACAGGGTTGGGAGACCCAGTACTTC. It translates to CASSLGQGWETQYF.

V gene TRBV9 combines with J gene TRBJ2-5, with D possibly TRBD1 on 6 matching bases. Trimming removed 3 bases from V and 3 bases from J, with 9 bases in between. Germline CDR1 and CDR2: SGDLS and YYNGEE. The CDR3 is 13 residues long. The CDR3 loop reads CASSARQEETQYF. The CDR3 DNA reads as TGTGCCAGCAGCGCACGACAGGAAGAGACCCAGTACTTC.

This clone has just a few counts. The rearrangement uses TRBV6-6 and TRBJ1-2; 7 bases are shared with TRBD1. With V trimmed by 8 bases and J by 5 bases, 11 bases remained unmatched. Germline CDR1 is MNHNY and CDR2 is SVGAGI (reference sequence). The CDR3 consists of 14 residues. CDR3 residues: CASRREGGRYGYTF. As DNA, the CDR3 is TGTGCCAGCCGTCGCGAAGGGGGCAGGTATGGCTACACCTTC.

The chain has TRBV10-1 and TRBJ2-7, with 7 bases matching TRBD1. Per germline, CDR1 WNHNN and CDR2 SYGVQD (reference sequence). The CDR3 totals 15 residues. With 8 bases clipped from V and 2 bases from J, the junction kept 12 bases outside the gene matches. The CDR3 region is CASSGQLRFTYEQYF. DNA of the CDR3: TGCGCCAGCTCGGGACAGTTACGCTTTACCTACGAGCAGTACTTC.

This rearrangement joins TRBV6-1 to TRBJ1-5; D is ambiguous. Germline V gene sequence: CDR1 MNHNS, CDR2 SASEGT. Trimming left V 3 bases short and J 7 bases short, with 4 bases between. The CDR3 contains 11 residues. CDR3 loop: CASSERQPQHF. CDR3 DNA sequence: TGTGCCAGCAGTGAGAGACAGCCCCAGCATTTT.

The DNA for the CDR3 is TGTGCCAGCAGCGCCTCACTACTATCAAGCTCCTACAATGAGCAGTTCTTC. Translating gives CASSASLLSSSYNEQFF. The chain employs TRBV11-2 and TRBJ2-1; the D is unclear. Germline assignment: CDR1 SGHAT and CDR2 FQNNGV. Trimming left V 5 bases short and J 0 bases short, with 17 bases between. The CDR3 is made up of 17 amino acids.

The chain is built from TRBV4-1 and TRBJ2-7; 7 bases map to TRBD1. The junction had 6 bases not matched to a gene; V was cut back by 1 base and J by 0 bases. Per the germline V gene, CDR1 is MGHRA and CDR2 is YSYEKL. The CDR3 is 16 amino acids. CDR3 in DNA: TGCGCCAGCAGCCAAGTGTGGACAGGCAACTCCTACGAGCAGTACTTC. Translation gives CASSQVWTGNSYEQYF.

V gene TRBV18 combines with J gene TRBJ2-3; D is perhaps TRBD1 (6 bases). The CDR3 consists of 14 residues. The V and J ends lost 7 bases and 2 bases respectively, with 13 bases between them. CDR1 is KGHSH and CDR2 is LQKENI in the germline V gene. In DNA, the CDR3 is TGTGCCAGCTTGGACAGAAGTTACACAGATACGCAGTATTTT. This translates into CASLDRSYTDTQYF.

The genes are TRBV5-1 and TRBJ1-2; D possibly corresponds to TRBD1 (6 bases). Germline V gene data show CDR1 as SGHRS and CDR2 as YFSETQ. V lost 3 bases and J lost 3, with 24 bases in between. This CDR3 contains 18 residues. DNA of the CDR3: TGCGCCAGCAGCTCTCTCGGTTCGTTAACAGGGTTGGACTATGGCTACACCTTC. Protein product: CASSSLGSLTGLDYGYTF. Complete variable domain (other parts from reference TRBV5-1 and TRBJ1-2): KAGVTQTPRYLIKTRGQQVTLSCSPISGHRSVSWYQQTPGQGLQFLFEYFSETQRNKGNFPGRFSGRQFSNSRSEMNVSTLELGDSALYLCASSSLGSLTGLDYGYTFGSGTRLTVV.

This rearrangement joins TRBV7-9 to TRBJ2-5; D possibly corresponds to TRBD2 (5 bases). Deletions cut 2 bases from V and 3 bases from J, with 16 bases between. The germline gives CDR1 SEHNR, CDR2 FQNEAQ (reference sequence). The CDR3 length is 16 residues. CDR3 protein: CASSLSVGGPKETQYF. Here the CDR3 DNA reads TGTGCCAGCAGCTTAAGCGTAGGAGGACCCAAAGAGACCCAGTACTTC. Combining the CDR3 with reference TRBV7-9 and TRBJ2-5 gives the whole variable domain DTGVSQNPRHKITKRGQNVTFRCDPISEHNRLYWYRQTLGQGPEFLTYFQNEAQLEKSRLLSDRFSAERPKGSFSTLEIQRTEQGDSAMYLCASSLSVGGPKETQYFGPGTRLLVL.

The V and J genes are TRBV6-5 and TRBJ2-6, with D tentatively TRBD2 (5 bases). The CDR3 is 15 amino acids. CDR1 is MNHEY and CDR2 is SVGAGI in the germline V gene. V was trimmed by 4 bases and J by 0 bases, leaving 7 bases between them. As DNA, the CDR3 is TGTGCCAGCAGTTTAGGGAGCTCTGGGGCCAACGTCCTGACTTTC. Translation: CASSLGSSGANVLTF.

This chain joins TRBV29-1 and TRBJ1-2; maybe TRBD1 (5 bases). CDR1 and CDR2 from the germline V gene are SQVTM and ANQGSEA. The CDR3 length is 12 residues. Trimming took off 6 bases at V and 4 bases at J, with 12 bases between the two ends. CDR3 DNA sequence: TGCAGCGTCGTTGGGGGGAGCTATGGCTACACCTTC. Protein: CSVVGGSYGYTF.

This clone was seen a few times. This chain connects TRBV5-5 to TRBJ1-3; D gene unclear. Germline assignment: CDR1 SGHKS and CDR2 YYEKEE (reference sequence). With 0 bases removed from V and 9 bases from J, the gap between germline ends came to 10 bases. CDR3 length: 13 amino acids. DNA of the CDR3: TGTGCCAGCAGCTTGGAACAGTCCGGCACCATATATTTT. Translated, it gives CASSLEQSGTIYF.

J is TRBJ1-5 and V is TRBV5-5; 9 bases map to TRBD1. The germline V gene has CDR1 SGHKS and CDR2 YYEKEE (reference sequence). This CDR3 spans 15 amino acids. V lost 4 bases to trimming and J lost 5 bases; unmatched junction nucleotides: 7. The CDR3 coding sequence is TGTGCCAGCAGCCTGGACAGGGGAATCTATCAGCCCCAGCATTTT. Its protein is CASSLDRGIYQPQHF.

This chain connects TRBV6-5 to TRBJ1-6; the match to TRBD1 covers 8 bases. In germline, CDR1 is MNHEY, CDR2 SVGAGI. The CDR3 sequence is 15 residues long. Unmatched junction bases numbered 7, after V lost 6 bases and J lost 6 bases. CDR3 residues: CASSRDRGINSPLHF. DNA for the CDR3: TGTGCCAGCAGCCGAGACAGGGGAATTAATTCACCCCTCCACTTT.